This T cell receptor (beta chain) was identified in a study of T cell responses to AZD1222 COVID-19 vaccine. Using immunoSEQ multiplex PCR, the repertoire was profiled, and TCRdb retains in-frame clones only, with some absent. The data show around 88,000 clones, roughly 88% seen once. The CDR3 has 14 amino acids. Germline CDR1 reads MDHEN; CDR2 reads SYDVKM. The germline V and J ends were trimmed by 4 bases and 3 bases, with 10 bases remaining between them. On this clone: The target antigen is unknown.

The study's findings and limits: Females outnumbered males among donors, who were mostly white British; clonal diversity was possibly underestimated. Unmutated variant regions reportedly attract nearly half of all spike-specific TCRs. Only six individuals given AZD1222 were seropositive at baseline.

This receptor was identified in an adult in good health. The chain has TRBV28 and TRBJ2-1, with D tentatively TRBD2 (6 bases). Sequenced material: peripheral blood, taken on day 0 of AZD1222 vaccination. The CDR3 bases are TGTGCCAGCAGTTCACCAGCGGGCTACAATGAGCAGTTCTTC. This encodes CASSSPAGYNEQFF.